The 32 T cell receptor beta chains below come from one sample, sequenced in a study of control samples from healthy donors and cancer patients. Measured with immunoSEQ multiplex PCR; TCRdb has only the in-frame clones, and not every one. The table records around 80,000 clones, approximately 89% of them present only once. Sequencing input: blood. The source is a man aged 45-65 years in good health.

The chain links TRBV7-9 to TRBJ2-1; D unclear. Deletions cut 5 bases from V and 8 bases from J, with 19 bases between. Germline assignment: CDR1 SEHNR and CDR2 FQNEAQ (reference sequence). The CDR3 runs 15 residues. Here the CDR3 DNA reads TGTGCCAGCAGCCCCCTCGGAATAGCCGTACATGAGCAGTTCTTC. Amino acid sequence: CASSPLGIAVHEQFF.

The chain joins TRBV21-1 to TRBJ2-7; TRBD1, as called in the table, went unchecked against the DNA. TRBV21-1 is a pseudogene locus. This CDR3 is 17 amino acids long. The chain's CDR3 is CASSKGSRGKPLREQYF. CDR3 DNA sequence: TGTGCCAGCAGCAAAGGTTCCAGGGGCAAACCCCTACGAGAGCAGTACTTC.

This clone was seen more than once but under ten times. The chain combines TRBV11-3 with TRBJ2-7; D is perhaps TRBD2 (5 bases). The germline V and J ends were trimmed by 5 bases and 2 bases, with 13 bases remaining between them. CDR1 and CDR2 from the germline V gene are SGHNT and YENEEA. This CDR3 has 14 amino acids. CDR3 bases: TGTGCCAGCAGCCAGGACTCGGTTACCTACGAGCAGTACTTC. This sequence encodes CASSQDSVTYEQYF.

This clone has just a few counts. This chain connects TRBV5-6 to TRBJ2-7; D gene ambiguous. This CDR3 is built from 13 residues. The V gene lost 0 bases and the J gene lost 5 bases, with 9 bases spanning the gap. Germline loops: CDR1 SGHDT, CDR2 YYEEEE. CDR3 loop: CASSLVRRHEQYF. CDR3 DNA: TGTGCCAGCAGCTTGGTTAGAAGACACGAGCAGTACTTC.

This chain connects TRBV5-1 to TRBJ2-3; D gene unclear. Germline CDR1 SGHRS, CDR2 YFSETQ. This CDR3 is 15 amino acids long. V was clipped by 2 bases and J by 0 bases, with 10 bases between them. DNA of the CDR3: TGCGCCAGCAGCTTCGACATCTCTAGCACAGATACGCAGTATTTT. Translation: CASSFDISSTDTQYF.

The chain combines TRBV30 with TRBJ2-7; 9 nucleotides align to TRBD1. From germline, CDR1 is GTSNPN and CDR2 SVGIG (reference sequence). The V gene end was trimmed by 8 bases and the J gene end by 4 bases; junction bases not matched to a gene: 6. The CDR3 is 12 amino acids. The CDR3: CAVRTGDYEQYF. CDR3 nucleotides: TGTGCCGTTCGGACAGGGGATTACGAGCAGTACTTC.

Here the CDR3 DNA reads TGCGCCAGCAGTCCCGACAGGGCTCCGGCTAATGAAAAACTGTTTTTT. This translates into CASSPDRAPANEKLFF. The chain links TRBV10-1 to TRBJ1-4; TRBD1 agrees at 7 bases. Germline V gives CDR1 WNHNN, CDR2 SYGVQD (reference sequence). V was clipped by 5 bases and J by 3 bases; unmatched bases: 9. CDR3 length: 16 residues.

This sequence joins TRBV7-9 and TRBJ2-1, with 7 bases identical to TRBD2. Germline-derived CDR1 and CDR2 are SEHNR and FQNEAQ (reference sequence). Trimming at V came to 1 base and at J to 7 bases, leaving 1 base not matched to a gene. The length of the CDR3 is 13 residues. The CDR3 loop is CASSLVGGNEQFF. The CDR3 nucleotides are TGTGCCAGCAGCTTAGTCGGGGGGAATGAGCAGTTCTTC.

The chain couples TRBV7-9 to TRBJ1-4; D remains unclear. This CDR3 spans 16 amino acids. Trimming pared 4 bases from V and 4 bases from J, leaving 16 bases between. Germline CDR1 SEHNR, CDR2 FQNEAQ (reference sequence). As DNA, the CDR3 is TGTGCCAGCAGCTCTTCCCTCCGGCAGGTTAATGAAAAACTGTTTTTT. Its translation: CASSSSLRQVNEKLFF.

The chain has TRBV5-1 and TRBJ2-5; D gene unclear. The CDR3 is made up of 14 amino acids. Germline V lookup: CDR1 SGHRS, CDR2 YFSETQ. The V and J ends lost 2 bases and 2 bases respectively, with 10 bases between them. CDR3 in DNA: TGCGCCAGCAGCTTCCGGGCAGGACAAGAGACCCAGTACTTC. Amino acid sequence: CASSFRAGQETQYF.

The J gene is TRBJ1-2, the V gene TRBV3-1 (or the pseudogene TRBV3-2); D remains unclear. The germline CDR1 and CDR2 sequences are LGHDT and YNNKEL (reference sequence). The CDR3 length is 13 residues. Trimming stripped 2 bases from V and 5 bases from J, with 9 bases between. For the CDR3, the DNA is TGTGCCAGCAGCCAATGGCAGGTGTATGGCTACACCTTC. Its translation: CASSQWQVYGYTF.

The J gene is TRBJ1-5, the V gene TRBV27; D unclear. Germline CDR1 MNHEY, CDR2 SMNVEV (reference sequence). The CDR3 loop spans 14 amino acids. V was pared by 2 bases and J by 4 bases, with 9 bases between. CDR3 protein: CASSLGRVNQPQHF. In DNA form, the CDR3 reads TGTGCCAGCAGTTTAGGTAGGGTAAATCAGCCCCAGCATTTT.

V and J are TRBV5-1 and TRBJ2-7; TRBD2 matches 10 bases. This CDR3 comprises 17 residues. The germline V gene has CDR1 SGHRS and CDR2 YFSETQ. Trimming cost V 2 bases and J 0 bases; bases outside gene matches: 8. In DNA form, the CDR3 reads TGCGCCAGCAGCTTCGCTACTAGCGGGGTCATCTCCTACGAGCAGTACTTC. Amino acids: CASSFATSGVISYEQYF. Based on the CDR3 plus reference TRBV5-1 and TRBJ2-7, the full variable domain is KAGVTQTPRYLIKTRGQQVTLSCSPISGHRSVSWYQQTPGQGLQFLFEYFSETQRNKGNFPGRFSGRQFSNSRSEMNVSTLELGDSALYLCASSFATSGVISYEQYFGPGTRLTVT.

This chain uses TRBV2 with TRBJ1-5; no clear D gene. This CDR3 contains 14 residues. The V end lost 7 bases, the J end lost 1 base, and 11 bases lay between the germline ends. Germline loops: CDR1 SNHLY, CDR2 FYNNEI. CDR3: CASNSQGSNQPQHF. For the CDR3, the DNA is TGTGCCAGCAACTCTCAAGGGAGCAATCAGCCCCAGCATTTT.

J is TRBJ2-1 and V is TRBV19; 7 bases map to TRBD2. V shed 5 bases and J 5 bases; nucleotides not matched to a gene: 6. The CDR3 extends over 14 amino acids. CDR1 is LNHDA and CDR2 is SQIVND in the germline V gene (reference sequence). In DNA form, the CDR3 reads TGTGCCAGTAGTCCCCTGGCGGGGGACAATGAGCAGTTCTTC. This codes for CASSPLAGDNEQFF.

The rearrangement links TRBV29-1 to TRBJ1-2, with 7 positions matching TRBD1. Germline V gene sequence: CDR1 SQVTM, CDR2 ANQGSEA. The CDR3 has 13 residues. With 4 bases clipped from V and 2 bases from J, the junction kept 4 bases outside the gene matches. CDR3: CSVAGGLNYGYTF. The CDR3 bases are TGCAGCGTTGCAGGGGGGCTCAACTATGGCTACACCTTC.

V gene TRBV6-5 combines with J gene TRBJ2-3; 8 positions agree with TRBD1. J gave up 2 bases and V 6 bases, and 1 base lay outside the gene matches. Germline V gene sequence: CDR1 MNHEY, CDR2 SVGAGI. The CDR3 loop spans 13 amino acids. The CDR3 protein is CASRDRATDTQYF. Written as DNA, the CDR3 is TGTGCCAGCAGGGACAGGGCCACAGATACGCAGTATTTT.

The gene calls are TRBV5-8 and TRBJ2-3; 7 nucleotides line up with TRBD2. Trimming at V came to 4 bases and at J to 2 bases, leaving 4 bases not matched to a gene. CDR3 size: 14 residues. CDR1 is SGHTS, CDR2 YDEGEE, per germline. CDR3 coding DNA: TGTGCCAGCAGCCTGGGGGGGACCACAGATACGCAGTATTTT. This codes for CASSLGGTTDTQYF. Complete variable domain (other parts from reference TRBV5-8 and TRBJ2-3): EAGVTQSPTHLIKTRGQQATLRCSPISGHTSVYWYQQALGLGLQFLLWYDEGEERNRGNFPPRFSGRQFPNYSSELNVNALELEDSALYLCASSLGGTTDTQYFGPGTRLTVL.

This sequence joins TRBV7-6 and TRBJ1-1; TRBD1 matches at 7 bases. Germline CDR1 is SGHVS and CDR2 is FNYEAQ. The CDR3 has 15 residues. The V gene end was trimmed by 5 bases and the J gene end by 0 bases; junction bases not matched to a gene: 6. CDR3 nucleotide sequence: TGTGCCAGCAGCGCCCGACAGGGATTGAACACTGAAGCTTTCTTT. It specifies CASSARQGLNTEAFF.

This clone was counted between two and nine times. V usage is TRBV5-8 and J usage is TRBJ2-7; no firm D call. V was trimmed by 7 bases and J by 5 bases, leaving 37 bases between them. This CDR3 comprises 20 residues. Germline V gene lookup returns CDR1 SGHTS and CDR2 YDEGEE. The CDR3 sequence: CASRRKRATLRNVRNDEQYF. The CDR3, as DNA: TGTGCCAGCCGGCGTAAACGGGCCACCTTACGGAACGTACGGAACGACGAGCAGTACTTC.

In its sample, this clone was seen once. The chain is built from TRBV9 and TRBJ1-1, with D possibly being TRBD1 (5 bases). Germline V gene sequence: CDR1 SGDLS, CDR2 YYNGEE. Trimming left V 0 bases short and J 1 base short, with 7 bases between. This CDR3 has 14 amino acids. DNA of the CDR3: TGTGCCAGCAGCGTAGTGGGGGGGAACACTGAAGCTTTCTTT. This translates into CASSVVGGNTEAFF.

The V and J genes are TRBV11-2 and TRBJ1-1, with TRBD1 identical over 10 bases. The CDR3 runs 15 residues. V lost 5 bases to trimming and J lost 3 bases; unmatched junction nucleotides: 6. Germline V gives CDR1 SGHAT, CDR2 FQNNGV. The CDR3 DNA follows: TGTGCCAGCAGCCCCACCGGGACAGGGGACACTGAAGCTTTCTTT. This encodes CASSPTGTGDTEAFF. The full variable domain, its missing parts supplied by reference TRBV11-2 and TRBJ1-1, is EAGVAQSPRYKIIEKRQSVAFWCNPISGHATLYWYQQILGQGPKLLIQFQNNGVVDDSQLPKDRFSAERLKGVDSTLKIQPAKLEDSAVYLCASSPTGTGDTEAFFGQGTRLTVV.

The chain joins TRBV5-1 to TRBJ1-1, with 9 bases identical to TRBD1. V was pared by 0 bases and J by 7 bases, with 7 bases of the junction left unmatched. The CDR3 sequence is 15 residues long. Per germline, CDR1 SGHRS and CDR2 YFSETQ. The CDR3 coding sequence is TGCGCCAGCAGCTTGGGGGACAGGGATTTTAGTGAAGCTTTCTTT. Translating gives CASSLGDRDFSEAFF.

The chain carries TRBV28 and TRBJ1-5; 7 bases are a match to TRBD1. The trim removed 7 bases at V and 4 bases at J, leaving 4 bases unmatched. The CDR3 covers 13 residues. CDR1 MDHEN and CDR2 SYDVKM come from the germline V gene. CDR3 in DNA: TGTGCCAGCAAGGGGGCGGGAAATCAGCCCCAGCATTTT. This gives the protein CASKGAGNQPQHF.

The chain has TRBV5-1 and TRBJ2-1; 7 bases fit TRBD2. Germline trimming cut 0 bases from V and 12 bases from J; bases unmatched to any gene: 21. The germline V gene encodes CDR1 SGHRS and CDR2 YFSETQ. The CDR3 covers 18 residues. CDR3 sequence reads: CASSLGRAGPTLTVVQFF. The CDR3 DNA is TGCGCCAGCAGCTTGGGTCGAGCGGGGCCTACCCTAACAGTTGTGCAGTTCTTC.

The chain recombines TRBV5-4 with TRBJ2-5; 9 bases are shared with TRBD2. The germline V gene has CDR1 SGHNT and CDR2 YYREEE (reference sequence). Trimming at V came to 4 bases and at J to 7 bases, leaving 14 bases not matched to a gene. The CDR3 consists of 16 residues. CDR3: CASSAGGASGVGTQYF. In nucleotides, the CDR3 is TGTGCCAGCAGCGCCGGAGGGGCTAGCGGGGTGGGGACCCAGTACTTC.

Only a few counts were recorded for this clone. The V gene is TRBV7-3, the J gene TRBJ2-1, with 9 bases aligning to TRBD2. Germline loops: CDR1 SGHTA, CDR2 FQGTGA. The junction had 16 bases not matched to a gene; V was cut back by 4 bases and J by 9 bases. The CDR3 extends over 17 amino acids. CDR3 DNA: TGTGCCAGCAGCTCCGGGGAGGGGAGCGGGGGGAGGAGTGAGCAGTTCTTC. Its protein product is CASSSGEGSGGRSEQFF. Drawing the rest from reference TRBV7-3 and TRBJ2-1, the complete variable domain is GAGVSQTPSNKVTEKGKYVELRCDPISGHTALYWYRQSLGQGPEFLIYFQGTGAADDSGLPNDRFFAVRPEGSVSTLKIQRTERGDSAVYLCASSSGEGSGGRSEQFFGPGTRLTVL.

The chain recombines TRBV11-3 with TRBJ1-6, with D perhaps TRBD1 (5 bases). V was trimmed by 1 base and J by 7 bases, leaving 14 bases between them. Germline-derived CDR1 and CDR2 are SGHNT and YENEEA. The CDR3 consists of 16 residues. The CDR3 protein is CASSLVWGTTNSPLHF. The CDR3 nucleotides read TGTGCCAGCAGCTTAGTGTGGGGGACGACGAATTCACCCCTCCACTTT.

The chain carries TRBV19 and TRBJ2-3; D might be TRBD2 (6 bases). CDR3 size: 15 residues. Germline V CDR1 and CDR2: LNHDA, SQIVND (reference sequence). Deletions cut 8 bases from V and 2 bases from J, with 17 bases between. DNA for the CDR3: TGTGCCAGTGCTTTGGGCGGGGAGGACACAGATACGCAGTATTTT. Translated, it gives CASALGGEDTDTQYF.

The CDR3 DNA reads as TGTGCCAGCCGACACCCCCGGGACAGGGATCTTAACTATGGCTACACCTTC. Residues: CASRHPRDRDLNYGYTF. V is TRBV28 and J is TRBJ1-2; 9 bases agree with TRBD1. The CDR3 spans 17 residues. Germline loops: CDR1 MDHEN, CDR2 SYDVKM. V shed 8 bases and J 1 base; nucleotides not matched to a gene: 14.

The rearrangement links TRBV29-1 to TRBJ1-2; D uncertain. The length of the CDR3 is 10 residues. CDR1 and CDR2 (germline): SQVTM, ANQGSEA. V lost 3 bases to trimming and J lost 5 bases, with 4 bases between them. CDR3 in DNA: TGCAGCGTTGACTGGTATGGCTACACCTTC. Its protein product is CSVDWYGYTF.

Only a few counts were recorded for this clone. This chain links TRBV21-1 with TRBJ2-7; whether TRBD1, the table's D call, matches the DNA was not checked. TRBV21-1 is termed a pseudogene. CDR3 size: 12 residues. Written as DNA, the CDR3 is TGTGCCAGGGGACAGGGGGCCTACGAGCAGTACTTC. Its translation: CARGQGAYEQYF.